The clone carrying this TCR beta chain showed up just a few times. The assay was immunoSEQ multiplex PCR, and TCRdb's table has in-frame clones only and misses some. The table includes 200,000 to 300,000 clones, approximately 85% detected once. The data are from a study of blood T cell repertoires in COVID-19. The overall study: Acute-phase and convalescent COVID-19 samples originated in the United States, Italy and Spain.

V shed 5 bases and J shed 2 bases, with 13 bases lying between them. The CDR3 length is 14 residues. Germline values: CDR1 MNHEY, CDR2 SMNVEV (reference sequence). Sequencing input: PBMCs or T cells enriched from blood (not recorded which). V and J are TRBV27 and TRBJ2-7; D remains unclear. The source is a woman aged 50 to 60 with acute COVID-19. CDR3 residues: CASSPRGKPYEQYF. In DNA form, the CDR3 reads TGTGCCAGCAGTCCCCGAGGCAAACCCTACGAGCAGTACTTC.